The clone carrying this T cell receptor (beta chain) was observed a handful of times. The sample is drawn from a study of PD-1 blockade in mismatch repair-deficient tumors. Looking at the study overall: Enrolled about 2012-2016, patients had progressing, pretreated mismatch repair-deficient cancers of about a dozen types.

V shed 1 base and J shed 7 bases, with 10 bases lying between them. The CDR3 runs 14 residues. Germline CDR1 SGHTA, CDR2 FQGNSA. The method was immunoSEQ multiplex PCR; TCRdb's version includes in-frame clones alone and lacks a portion of them. The table shows roughly 120,000 clones, with 88% occurring only once. All patients were mismatch repair deficient, assessed by either PCR or immunohistochemistry. This TCR was sampled from an adult with mismatch repair-deficient cancer. This specimen consisted of peripheral blood, obtained roughly 67 weeks after starting pembrolizumab. V and J are TRBV7-2 and TRBJ2-2; a weak D match, TRBD1 (5 bases). The DNA for the CDR3 is TGTGCCAGCAGCTTAGTAAGGGGTGGCGGGGAGCTGTTTTTT. It yields the protein CASSLVRGGGELFF.